The rows below give T cell receptor beta chains drawn from one sample of a study of Ad26.COV2.S vaccination and SARS-CoV-2 variants. The table came from immunoSEQ multiplex PCR; TCRdb's copy has only in-frame clones and leaves some out. The profile shows roughly 450,000 clones, more than 80% of them singletons. This material consisted of peripheral blood, taken in a trial of Ad26.COV2.S vaccine versus placebo. The receptor source for this set is a person between 18 and 65 years old who received the Ad26.COV2.S COVID-19 vaccine or a placebo. Both conserved end residues are part of each CDR3. Fields, in order: V gene, J gene, D gene, clone size, CDR3 protein, CDR3 DNA. The D gene is left open where the match is weak. Some rows have no size entry. The others give once, few or many, or a class for an expanded clone.

TRBV2	TRBJ2-2	NA	NA	CASSNTGELFF	TGTGCCAGCAGTAACACCGGGGAGCTGTTTTTT
TRBV27	TRBJ2-7	NA	once	CASSLGPGYEQYF	TGTGCCAGCAGTTTAGGGCCGGGCTACGAGCAGTACTTC
TRBV2	TRBJ2-3	TRBD2	NA	CASNLPGGTSGTDTQYF	TGTGCCAGCAACCTTCCGGGGGGGACTAGCGGCACAGATACGCAGTATTTT
TRBV30	TRBJ2-1	NA	NA	CAWSAGAWSSYNEQFF	TGTGCCTGGAGTGCCGGCGCTTGGAGCTCCTACAATGAGCAGTTCTTC
TRBV7-9	TRBJ1-3	NA	once	CASSLGSASGNTIYF	TGTGCCAGCAGCTTAGGGTCAGCCTCTGGAAACACCATATATTTT
TRBV7-8	TRBJ2-2	TRBD2	NA	CASSFPSGSANTGELFF	TGTGCCAGCAGCTTTCCTAGCGGGAGCGCGAACACCGGGGAGCTGTTTTTT
TRBV4-3	TRBJ2-5	NA	few	CASSQDLQNQETQYF	TGCGCCAGCAGCCAAGATCTGCAGAACCAAGAGACCCAGTACTTC
TRBV2	TRBJ1-6	TRBD1	NA	CASRMTGDSPLHF	TGTGCCAGCAGAATGACAGGGGATTCACCCCTCCACTTT
TRBV6-1	TRBJ2-7	NA	NA	CASSEVSLGHGIYEQYF	TGTGCCAGCAGTGAAGTATCACTGGGGCATGGAATCTACGAGCAGTACTTC
TRBV6-2/TRBV6-3	TRBJ2-3	TRBD2	NA	CASSTGTSEDTQYF	TGTGCCAGCAGTACGGGGACTAGCGAAGATACGCAGTATTTT
TRBV18	TRBJ2-7	NA	few	CASSTDSYEQYF	TGTGCCAGCTCAACGGACAGTTACGAGCAGTACTTC
TRBV19	TRBJ1-1	TRBD1	NA	CASRQGAAEAFF	TGTGCCAGTAGGCAGGGGGCCGCTGAAGCTTTCTTT
TRBV5-1	TRBJ2-1	NA	NA	CASSLVAGSSYNEQFF	TGCGCCAGCAGCTTGGTCGCGGGATCCTCCTACAATGAGCAGTTCTTC
TRBV5-1	TRBJ1-1	NA	NA	CASSGTGGTTEAFF	TGCGCCAGCAGCGGTACAGGAGGAACCACTGAAGCTTTCTTT
TRBV30	TRBJ1-5	NA	few	CAWSPNYYQPQHF	TGTGCCTGGAGTCCAAACTATTATCAGCCCCAGCATTTT
TRBV7-6	TRBJ2-7	TRBD2	NA	CASSPGGEWYF	TGTGCCAGCAGCCCCGGGGGGGAGTGGTACTTC
TRBV29-1	TRBJ2-3	TRBD2	NA	CSVEGTSGGFTDTQYF	TGCAGCGTTGAAGGGACTAGCGGGGGATTCACAGATACGCAGTATTTT
TRBV7-9	TRBJ2-5	TRBD1	NA	CASSSPVGTGETQYF	TGTGCCAGCAGCTCCCCGGTAGGGACAGGGGAGACCCAGTACTTC
TRBV6-5	TRBJ2-1	NA	NA	CASSYPASSSYNEQFF	TGTGCCAGCAGTTATCCGGCATCAAGCTCCTACAATGAGCAGTTCTTC
TRBV19	TRBJ2-7	TRBD2	NA	CASSINVLAGVSGLDEQYF	TGTGCCAGTAGTATCAACGTTCTAGCGGGAGTGTCAGGCTTGGACGAGCAGTACTTC
TRBV27	TRBJ2-2	TRBD1	NA	CASSSGTGTTGELFF	TGTGCCAGCAGTTCCGGGACAGGGACCACCGGGGAGCTGTTTTTT
TRBV29-1	TRBJ2-1	NA	once	CSVGAPSYNEQFF	TGCAGCGTTGGGGCTCCCTCCTACAATGAGCAGTTCTTC
TRBV6-5	TRBJ1-4	NA	once	CASRSGSEKLFF	TGTGCCAGCAGGTCAGGGAGTGAAAAACTGTTTTTT
TRBV6-2/TRBV6-3	TRBJ2-3	NA	once	CASSYSRRDTQYF	TGTGCCAGCAGTTACTCGAGGCGCGATACGCAGTATTTT
TRBV29-1	TRBJ1-2	NA	NA	CSVNTPELYGYTF	TGCAGCGTTAATACTCCAGAGCTCTATGGCTACACCTTC
TRBV27	TRBJ2-7	NA	NA	CASSLGGGYEQYF	TGTGCCAGCAGTTTAGGCGGCGGCTACGAGCAGTACTTC
TRBV11-2	TRBJ2-3	NA	NA	CASSLVARGTQYF	TGTGCCAGCAGCTTAGTTGCCAGGGGTACGCAGTATTTT
TRBV6-6	TRBJ1-3	NA	NA	CASSYAFGNTIYF	TGTGCCAGCAGTTACGCGTTTGGAAACACCATATATTTT
TRBV6-4	TRBJ2-3	TRBD2	once	CASSDVGGPADTQYF	TGTGCCAGCAGTGACGTGGGAGGGCCTGCAGATACACAGTATTTT